This T cell receptor beta chain was obtained from a study of blood T cell repertoires in COVID-19 (dated by TCRdb to 2019 to 2021). With regard to the full study: Samples covering the acute and convalescent phases of COVID-19 were provided by collaborators in the United States, Italy and Spain. The samples were drawn from two sources: the first 160 participants of the ongoing ImmuneRACE study, and 950 to 1,500 subjects contributed by 6 global collaborators. The prospective study material was composed of cDNA or gDNA derived from T cells, B-cell-depleted T cells, or PBMCs. Deeply sampled blood TCRbeta repertoires from subjects exposed to, actively infected with, or recovered from COVID-19 were included in the dataset. Where available, HLA class I and class II types were obtained from metadata supplied by the sample provider rather than from assay-based typing. The repertoires were made available in a free public database intended to serve as a resource for research on the immune response to SARS-CoV-2. Sample metadata almost always included a de-identified subject ID, COVID-19 status, age in years and sex.

A second Seattle source provided samples from volunteer blood donors who had recovered from COVID-19. Whole blood was collected in K2EDTA tubes by collaborating institutions according to the institutions' own protocols. For TCRbeta analysis, collaborator samples were shipped as frozen whole blood, as isolated PBMCs, or as DNA extracted from either sample type. Overall study results and their limits: The quantity of clinical and demographic metadata differed by source and by participant and was supplied without curation.

Notes on this clone: Its antigen specificity is not known. Base quality data are lacking; no much larger clone is found one base away.

From its cysteine to its phenylalanine, the CDR3 spans 15 amino acids. The CDR3 DNA has 45 bases and is translated from base 1. The junction shows trimming of 3 bases on V and 5 bases on J, and the gene matches do not reach 10 bases of it. The germline V gene sets CDR1 to SQVTM and CDR2 to ANQGSEA. TCRbeta CDR3 regions were amplified from genomic DNA using the immunoSEQ Assay, a bias-controlled multiplex PCR. The study's processing was this. The number of nucleated cells in each sample was estimated by amplification of reference gene primers within the assay. Sequence reads were collapsed and filtered to measure the absolute abundance of every unique TCRbeta CDR3 rearrangement. For each sample, productive Simpson clonality was calculated by taking the square root of Simpson's diversity index across productive rearrangements. What TCRdb holds here is the immuneACCESS table cut down to in-frame rearrangements. Part of the clones is not present; checked against another copy, under half of the missing clones reflect an unresolved V gene, and the others are unexplained. That table is the source of V, J and clone size, and D and trimming were worked out from the DNA. The sample includes about 160,000 clones, with roughly 87% observed a single time. Over 3.5% of the sample belongs to the ten largest clones.

The sequence came from a woman aged 55-70 years who had recovered from COVID-19. This sequence uses TRBV29-1 and TRBJ1-1; 9 middle bases align to TRBD1. Material for sequencing was peripheral blood. The bases are TGCAGCGTTGAGGATCCCGGGACAGGGAATACTGAAGCTTTCTTT. The encoded protein is CSVEDPGTGNTEAFF. This CDR3, with the reference TRBV29-1 and TRBJ1-1 proteins standing in past its ends, gives the full variable domain SAVISQKPSRDICQRGTSLTIQCQVDSQVTMMFWYRQQPGQSLTLIATANQGSEATYESGFVIDKFPISRPNLTFSTLTVSNMSPEDSSIYLCSVEDPGTGNTEAFFGQGTRLTVV.